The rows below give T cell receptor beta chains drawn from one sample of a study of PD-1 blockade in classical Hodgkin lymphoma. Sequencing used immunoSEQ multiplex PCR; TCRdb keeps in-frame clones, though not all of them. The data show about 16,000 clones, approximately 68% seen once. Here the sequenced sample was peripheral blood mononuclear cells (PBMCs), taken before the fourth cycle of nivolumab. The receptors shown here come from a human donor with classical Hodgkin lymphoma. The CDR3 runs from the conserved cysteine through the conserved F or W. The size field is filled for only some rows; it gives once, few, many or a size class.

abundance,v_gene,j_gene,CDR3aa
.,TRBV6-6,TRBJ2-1,CASLQGNEQFF
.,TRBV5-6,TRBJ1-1,CASSLSVTEAFF
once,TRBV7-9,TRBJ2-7,CASSLGMTEQYF
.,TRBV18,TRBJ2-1,CASSPRLADYNEQFF
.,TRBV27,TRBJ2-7,CASSPKGALGEQYF
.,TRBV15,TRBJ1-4,CATSSHPRLITNEKLFF
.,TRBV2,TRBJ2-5,CASSLGGRAGETQYF
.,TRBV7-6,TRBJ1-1,CASSLAPALNTEAFF
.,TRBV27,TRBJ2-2,CASSSHSSGTGELFF
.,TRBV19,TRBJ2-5,CASSDRGRETQYF
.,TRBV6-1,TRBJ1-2,CASSNRDGYTF
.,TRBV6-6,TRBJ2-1,CASRPGTSGRTEQFF
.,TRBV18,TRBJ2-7,CASSPRDRVYEQYF
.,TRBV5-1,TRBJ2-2,CASSPPPGRGHDGELFF
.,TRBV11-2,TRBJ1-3,CASSLDSYSGNTIYF
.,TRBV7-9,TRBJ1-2,CASSSEGSGYTF
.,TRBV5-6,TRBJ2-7,CASSLGGLEEQYF
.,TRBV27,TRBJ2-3,CASSLFLAGGTDTQYF
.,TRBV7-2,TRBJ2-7,CASSLARSYEQYF
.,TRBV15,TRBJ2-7,CATSREGAGPYEQYF
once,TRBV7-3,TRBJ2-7,CASSSGLAGGRDNREQYF
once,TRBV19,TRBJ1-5,CASSRAGYSNQPQHF
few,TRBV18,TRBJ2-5,CASSPRGTGGETQYF
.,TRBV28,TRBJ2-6,CASSSNTQGAYSPFSGANVLTF
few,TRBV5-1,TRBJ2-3,CASSLGVAGSTDTQYF
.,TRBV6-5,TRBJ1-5,CASSIMGDQPQHF
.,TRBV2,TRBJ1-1,CASSEAGRGSTEAFF
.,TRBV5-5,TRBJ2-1,CASSLFGRGSYNEQFF
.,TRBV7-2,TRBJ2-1,CASSLWVGGGYNEQFF
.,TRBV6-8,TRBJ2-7,CASSLGHEQYF
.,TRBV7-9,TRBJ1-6,CASSLSMGQGVVPLHF
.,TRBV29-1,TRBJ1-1,CSVEQGTNTEAFF
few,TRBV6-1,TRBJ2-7,CASSEFGDLYEQYF
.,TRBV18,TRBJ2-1,CASSPSSGSSYNEQFF
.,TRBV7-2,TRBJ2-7,CASSEVPGAREQYF
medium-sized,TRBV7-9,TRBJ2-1,CASSLGTVLYEQFF
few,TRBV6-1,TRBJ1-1,CASSPGPWTEAFF